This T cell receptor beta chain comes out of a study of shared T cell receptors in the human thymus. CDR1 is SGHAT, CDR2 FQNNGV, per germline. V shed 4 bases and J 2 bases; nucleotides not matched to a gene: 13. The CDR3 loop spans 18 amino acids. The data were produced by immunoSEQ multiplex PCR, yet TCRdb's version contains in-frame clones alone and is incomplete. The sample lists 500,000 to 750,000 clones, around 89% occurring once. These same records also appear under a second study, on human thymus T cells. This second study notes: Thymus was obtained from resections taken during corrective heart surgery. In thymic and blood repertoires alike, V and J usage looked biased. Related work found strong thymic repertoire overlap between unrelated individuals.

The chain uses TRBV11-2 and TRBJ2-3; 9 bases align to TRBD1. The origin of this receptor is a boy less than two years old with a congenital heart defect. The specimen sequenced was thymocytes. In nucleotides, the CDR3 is TGTGCCAGCAGCTCACCGATCCGGGACAGGGTACACACAGATACGCAGTATTTT. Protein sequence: CASSSPIRDRVHTDTQYF.